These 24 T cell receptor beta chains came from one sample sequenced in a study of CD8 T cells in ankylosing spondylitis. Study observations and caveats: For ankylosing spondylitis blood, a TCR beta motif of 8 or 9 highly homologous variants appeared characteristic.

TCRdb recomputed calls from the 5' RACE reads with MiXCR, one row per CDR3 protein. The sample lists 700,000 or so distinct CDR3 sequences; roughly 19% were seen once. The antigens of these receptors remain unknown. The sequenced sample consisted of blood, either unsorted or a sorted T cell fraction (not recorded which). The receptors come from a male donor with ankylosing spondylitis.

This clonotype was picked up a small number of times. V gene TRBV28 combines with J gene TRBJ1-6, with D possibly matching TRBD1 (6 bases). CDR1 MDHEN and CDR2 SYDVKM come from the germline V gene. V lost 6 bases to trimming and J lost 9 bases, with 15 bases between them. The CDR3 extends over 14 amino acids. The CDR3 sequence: CASRPGAEGSPLHF. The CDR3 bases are TGTGCCAGCAGGCCGGGGGCTGAGGGTTCACCCCTCCACTTT.

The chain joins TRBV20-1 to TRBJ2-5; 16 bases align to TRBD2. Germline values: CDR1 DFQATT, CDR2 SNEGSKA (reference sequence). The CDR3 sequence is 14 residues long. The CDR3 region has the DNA TGCAGCGGGACTAGCGGGAGGGCCTGGGAGACCCAGTACTTC. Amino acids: CSGTSGRAWETQYF.

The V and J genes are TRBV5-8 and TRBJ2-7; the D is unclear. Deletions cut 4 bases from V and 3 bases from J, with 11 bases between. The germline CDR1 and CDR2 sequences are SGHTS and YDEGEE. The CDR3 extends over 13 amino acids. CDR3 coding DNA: TGTGCCAGCAGCGATCAGGAAAGCTACGAGCAGTACTTC. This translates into CASSDQESYEQYF.

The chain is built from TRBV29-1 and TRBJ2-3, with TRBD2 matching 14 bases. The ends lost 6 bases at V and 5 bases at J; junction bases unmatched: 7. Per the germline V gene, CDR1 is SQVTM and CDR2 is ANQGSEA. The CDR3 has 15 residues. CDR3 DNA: TGCAGCGTACTTGGACTAGCGGGAGGCGAAGATACGCAGTATTTT. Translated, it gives CSVLGLAGGEDTQYF.

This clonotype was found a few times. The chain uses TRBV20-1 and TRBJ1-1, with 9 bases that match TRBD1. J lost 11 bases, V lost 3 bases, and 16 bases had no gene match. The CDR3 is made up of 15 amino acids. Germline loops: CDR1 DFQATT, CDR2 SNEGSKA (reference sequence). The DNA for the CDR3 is TGCAGTGCTAGTGAGTGGGACAGGGACGCCTCGGAGGCTTTCTTT. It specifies CSASEWDRDASEAFF.

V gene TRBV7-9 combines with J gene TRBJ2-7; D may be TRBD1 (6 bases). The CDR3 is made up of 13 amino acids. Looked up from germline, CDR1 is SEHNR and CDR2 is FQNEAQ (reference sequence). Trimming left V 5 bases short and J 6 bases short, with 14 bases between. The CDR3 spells CASSNREQAEQYF. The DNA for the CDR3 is TGTGCCAGCAGCAACAGGGAGCAAGCCGAGCAGTACTTC.

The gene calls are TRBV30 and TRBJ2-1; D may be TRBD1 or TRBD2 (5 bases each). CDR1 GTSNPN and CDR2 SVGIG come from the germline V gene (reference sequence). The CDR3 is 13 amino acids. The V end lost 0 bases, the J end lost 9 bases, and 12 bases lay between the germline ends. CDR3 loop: CAWSVLGEGEQFF. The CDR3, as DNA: TGTGCCTGGAGTGTACTAGGGGAAGGTGAGCAGTTCTTC.

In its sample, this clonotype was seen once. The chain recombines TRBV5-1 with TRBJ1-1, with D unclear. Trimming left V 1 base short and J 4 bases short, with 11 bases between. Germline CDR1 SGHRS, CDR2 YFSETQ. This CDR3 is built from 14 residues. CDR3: CASSLTGYGTEAFF. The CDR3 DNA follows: TGCGCCAGCAGCTTGACCGGGTACGGCACTGAAGCTTTCTTT. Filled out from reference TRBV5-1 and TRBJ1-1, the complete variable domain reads KAGVTQTPRYLIKTRGQQVTLSCSPISGHRSVSWYQQTPGQGLQFLFEYFSETQRNKGNFPGRFSGRQFSNSRSEMNVSTLELGDSALYLCASSLTGYGTEAFFGQGTRLTVV.

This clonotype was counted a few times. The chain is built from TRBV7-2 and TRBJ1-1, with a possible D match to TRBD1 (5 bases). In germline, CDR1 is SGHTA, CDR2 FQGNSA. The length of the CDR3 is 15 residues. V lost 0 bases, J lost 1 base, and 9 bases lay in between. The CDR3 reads CASSLARGANTEAFF. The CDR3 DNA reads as TGTGCCAGCAGCTTAGCCCGCGGGGCGAACACTGAAGCTTTCTTT.

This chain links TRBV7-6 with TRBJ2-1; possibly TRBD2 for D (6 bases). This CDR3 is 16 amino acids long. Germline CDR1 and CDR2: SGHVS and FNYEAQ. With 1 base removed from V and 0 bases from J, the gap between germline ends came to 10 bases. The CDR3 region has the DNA TGTGCCAGCAGCTTAGAGGGCGGGATCTCCTACAATGAGCAGTTCTTC. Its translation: CASSLEGGISYNEQFF. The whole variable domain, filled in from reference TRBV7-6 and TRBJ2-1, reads GAGVSQSPRYKVTKRGQDVALRCDPISGHVSLYWYRQALGQGPEFLTYFNYEAQQDKSGLPNDRFSAERPEGSISTLTIQRTEQRDSAMYRCASSLEGGISYNEQFFGPGTRLTVL.

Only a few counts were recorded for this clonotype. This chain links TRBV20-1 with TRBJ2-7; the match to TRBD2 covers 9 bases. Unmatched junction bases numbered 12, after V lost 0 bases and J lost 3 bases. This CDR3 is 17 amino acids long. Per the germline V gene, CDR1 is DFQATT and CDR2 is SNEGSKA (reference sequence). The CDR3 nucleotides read TGCAGTGCTAGAGATTGGGAGCGGGAGGATTGGGACTACGAGCAGTACTTC. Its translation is CSARDWEREDWDYEQYF.

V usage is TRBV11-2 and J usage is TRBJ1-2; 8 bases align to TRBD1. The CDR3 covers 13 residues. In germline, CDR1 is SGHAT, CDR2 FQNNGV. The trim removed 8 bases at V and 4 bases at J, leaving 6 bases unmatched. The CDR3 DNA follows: TGTGCCAGCGGGAGGACAGGGTCCTATGGCTACACCTTC. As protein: CASGRTGSYGYTF.

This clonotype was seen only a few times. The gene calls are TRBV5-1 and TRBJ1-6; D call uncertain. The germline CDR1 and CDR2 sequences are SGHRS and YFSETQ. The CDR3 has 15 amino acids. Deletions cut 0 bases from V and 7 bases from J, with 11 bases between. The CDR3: CASSLGPAKNSPLHF. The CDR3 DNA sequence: TGCGCCAGCAGCTTGGGACCAGCCAAAAATTCACCCCTCCACTTT.

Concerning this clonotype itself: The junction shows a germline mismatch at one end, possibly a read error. This CDR3 is CASGDGYEQNF. Here the CDR3 DNA reads TGTGCTAGTGGGGATGGATACGAGCAGAACTTC. The gene calls are TRBV12-5 and TRBJ2-7; D gene unclear. Looked up from germline, CDR1 is LGHNT and CDR2 is FRNRAP. There are 11 residues in the CDR3.

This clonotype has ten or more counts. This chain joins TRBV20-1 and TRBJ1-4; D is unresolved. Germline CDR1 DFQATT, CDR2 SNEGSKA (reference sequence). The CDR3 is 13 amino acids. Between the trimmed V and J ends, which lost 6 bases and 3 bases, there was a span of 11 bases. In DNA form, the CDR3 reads TGCAGTGCCCATCAGAGAGCTAATGAAAAACTGTTTTTT. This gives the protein CSAHQRANEKLFF.

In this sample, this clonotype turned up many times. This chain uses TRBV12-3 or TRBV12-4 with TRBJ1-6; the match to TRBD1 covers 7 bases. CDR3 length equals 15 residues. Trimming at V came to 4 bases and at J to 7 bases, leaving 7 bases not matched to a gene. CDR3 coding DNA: TGTGCCAGCAGTTCCAGGGGGAGTGGGAATTCACCCCTCCACTTT. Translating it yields CASSSRGSGNSPLHF.

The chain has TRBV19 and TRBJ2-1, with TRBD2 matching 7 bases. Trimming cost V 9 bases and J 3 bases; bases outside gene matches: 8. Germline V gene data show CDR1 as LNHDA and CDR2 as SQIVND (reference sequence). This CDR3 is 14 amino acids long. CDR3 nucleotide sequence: TGTGCCAGCTGCACCGGGAGGTTCTACAATGAGCAGTTCTTC. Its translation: CASCTGRFYNEQFF.

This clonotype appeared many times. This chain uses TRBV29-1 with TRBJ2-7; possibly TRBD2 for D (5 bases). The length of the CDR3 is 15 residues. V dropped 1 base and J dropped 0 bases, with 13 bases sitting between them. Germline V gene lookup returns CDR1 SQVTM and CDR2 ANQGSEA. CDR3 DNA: TGCAGCGTTGAAGGTAGCGAGCAAACCTCCTACGAGCAGTACTTC. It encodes CSVEGSEQTSYEQYF.

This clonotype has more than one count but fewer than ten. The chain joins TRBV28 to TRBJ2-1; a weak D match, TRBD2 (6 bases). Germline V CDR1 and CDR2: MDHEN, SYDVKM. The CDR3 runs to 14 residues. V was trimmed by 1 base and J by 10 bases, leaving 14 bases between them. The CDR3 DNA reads TGTGCCAGCAGTTTATCCTGGTCCCGGGGGGAGCAGTTCTTC. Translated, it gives CASSLSWSRGEQFF.

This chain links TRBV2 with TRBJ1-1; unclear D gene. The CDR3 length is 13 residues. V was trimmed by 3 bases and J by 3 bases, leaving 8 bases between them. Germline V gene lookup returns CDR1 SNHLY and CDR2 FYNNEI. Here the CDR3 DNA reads TGTGCCAGCAGTGATGGGGTGTACACTGAAGCTTTCTTT. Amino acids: CASSDGVYTEAFF.

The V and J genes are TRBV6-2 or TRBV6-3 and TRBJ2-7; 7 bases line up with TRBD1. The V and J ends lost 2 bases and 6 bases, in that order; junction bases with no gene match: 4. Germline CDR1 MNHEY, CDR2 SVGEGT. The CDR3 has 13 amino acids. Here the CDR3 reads CASSYPTGAEQYF. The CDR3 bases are TGTGCCAGCAGTTACCCCACAGGGGCCGAGCAGTACTTC.

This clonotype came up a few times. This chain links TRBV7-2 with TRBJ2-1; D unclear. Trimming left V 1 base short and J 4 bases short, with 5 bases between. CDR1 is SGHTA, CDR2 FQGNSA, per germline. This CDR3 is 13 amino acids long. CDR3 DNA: TGTGCCAGCAGCTTAGAAGTTTACAATGAGCAGTTCTTC. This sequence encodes CASSLEVYNEQFF.

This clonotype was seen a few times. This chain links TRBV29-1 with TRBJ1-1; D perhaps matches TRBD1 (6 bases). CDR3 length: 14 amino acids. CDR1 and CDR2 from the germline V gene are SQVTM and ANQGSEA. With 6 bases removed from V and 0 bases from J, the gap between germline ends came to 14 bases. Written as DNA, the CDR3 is TGCAGCGTAGGCCCTGGGACAATGAACACTGAAGCTTTCTTT. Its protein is CSVGPGTMNTEAFF.

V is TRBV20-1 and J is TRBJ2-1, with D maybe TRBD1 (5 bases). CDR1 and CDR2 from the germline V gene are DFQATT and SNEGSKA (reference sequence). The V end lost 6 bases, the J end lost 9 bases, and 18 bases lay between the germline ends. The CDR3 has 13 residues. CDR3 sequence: CSADLSRVGEQFF. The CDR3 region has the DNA TGCAGTGCCGACCTTAGCAGGGTGGGTGAGCAGTTCTTC.